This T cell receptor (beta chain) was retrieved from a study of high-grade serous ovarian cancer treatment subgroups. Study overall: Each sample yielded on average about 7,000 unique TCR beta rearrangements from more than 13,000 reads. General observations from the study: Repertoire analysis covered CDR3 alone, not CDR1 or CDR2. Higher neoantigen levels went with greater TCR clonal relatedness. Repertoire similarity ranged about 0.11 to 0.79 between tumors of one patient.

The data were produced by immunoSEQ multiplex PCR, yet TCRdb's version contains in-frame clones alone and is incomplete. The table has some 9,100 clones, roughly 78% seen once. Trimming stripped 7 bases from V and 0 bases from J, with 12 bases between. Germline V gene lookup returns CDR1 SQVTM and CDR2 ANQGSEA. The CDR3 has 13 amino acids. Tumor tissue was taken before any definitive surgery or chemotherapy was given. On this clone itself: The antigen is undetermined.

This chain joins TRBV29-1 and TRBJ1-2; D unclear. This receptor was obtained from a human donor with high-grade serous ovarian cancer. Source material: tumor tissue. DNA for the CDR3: TGCAGCGCTTTCGACGGATCTAACTATGGCTACACCTTC. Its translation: CSAFDGSNYGYTF.